A single sample gave rise to the 23 T cell receptor beta chains below, sequenced in a study of blood T cells in healthy people across ages (dated by TCRdb to between 2014 and 2016). The library relied on 5' RACE. Data came from an Illumina HiSeq 2500. The second PCR ran for about 7 to 11 cycles and used a J-beta primer mix along with a sample-barcoded 5' primer. TCRdb took the public reads, trimmed them with fastp at Q25, ran MiXCR for clone calling and kept in-frame beta chains. Entries are consolidated by CDR3 protein sequence, retaining the most common genes and DNA. Here the sample has about 800,000 distinct CDR3 sequences; around 25% occur a single time. Roughly 3.5% of the sample is taken by the ten largest. In addition, the sample was reused for a study of T cells of mothers and their children.

The sequenced sample was blood. The source of these receptors is a boy between 10 and 17 years old in good health.

This rearrangement joins TRBV29-1 to TRBJ1-2; D may be TRBD1 (5 bases). Trimming took 2 bases from V and 3 from J, leaving 13 bases between them. The length of the CDR3 is 14 residues. Per germline, CDR1 SQVTM and CDR2 ANQGSEA. Here the CDR3 reads CSVEPGRGHYGYTF. Written as DNA, the CDR3 is TGCAGCGTTGAACCAGGGCGAGGACACTATGGCTACACCTTC.

The rearrangement links TRBV6-6 to TRBJ2-7; no clear D. Deletions cut 6 bases from V and 3 bases from J, with 18 bases between. CDR3 length: 15 amino acids. CDR1 MNHNY and CDR2 SVGAGI come from the germline V gene (reference sequence). The CDR3 region is CASSNSESTVYEQYF. The CDR3 nucleotides read TGTGCCAGCAGCAACTCGGAGTCAACAGTCTACGAGCAGTACTTC.

This rearrangement joins TRBV27 to TRBJ2-5; D possibly corresponds to TRBD1 (5 bases). Judging by the DNA end, TRBJ2-7 fits better; the J call may be wrong. CDR1 is MNHEY, CDR2 SMNVEV, per germline (reference sequence). The CDR3 is 14 amino acids. The CDR3 protein is CASSLSGQAYEQYF. CDR3 DNA: TGTGCCAGCAGTTTATCGGGGCAGGCCTACGAGCAGTACTTC.

This clonotype turned up a few times. This chain uses TRBV28 with TRBJ2-1, with unresolved D. The CDR3 consists of 12 residues. V gave up 6 bases and J gave up 7 bases, with 10 bases separating them. Germline V gene sequence: CDR1 MDHEN, CDR2 SYDVKM. The CDR3 nucleotides are TGTGCCAGCAGCCGCATCGTAAATGAGCAGTTCTTC. It yields the protein CASSRIVNEQFF.

This chain uses TRBV20-1 with TRBJ2-7; D is ambiguous. V was shortened by 6 bases and J by 2 bases, with 23 bases between the two germline ends. Germline V CDR1 and CDR2: DFQATT, SNEGSKA (reference sequence). The CDR3 totals 16 residues. Written as DNA, the CDR3 is TGCAGTGCCACGGATGGTCGGGCCTCAACTCCCTACGAGCAGTACTTC. Translation: CSATDGRASTPYEQYF.

About this clonotype itself: A read error may produce the germline difference seen at one junction end. V gene TRBV5-1 combines with J gene TRBJ2-4; TRBD1 matches at 8 bases. Germline V gene sequence: CDR1 SGHRS, CDR2 YFSETQ. The CDR3 totals 20 residues. CDR3: CTSSPGESGGRKRAKNIQYF. CDR3 nucleotides: TGCACCAGCAGCCCAGGAGAGTCAGGGGGCAGGAAGAGGGCCAAAAACATTCAGTACTTC. Looking up the rest from reference TRBV5-1 and TRBJ2-4 gives the full variable domain: KAGVTQTPRYLIKTRGQQVTLSCSPISGHRSVSWYQQTPGQGLQFLFEYFSETQRNKGNFPGRFSGRQFSNSRSEMNVSTLELGDSALYLCTSSPGESGGRKRAKNIQYFGAGTRLSVL.

The chain uses TRBV4-1 and TRBJ1-1; D remains unclear. The ends were cut back, 7 bases at V and 1 base at J, with 10 bases in the middle. This CDR3 is built from 13 residues. In germline, CDR1 is MGHRA, CDR2 YSYEKL. The CDR3 region is CASTAAPNTEAFF. The CDR3 bases are TGCGCCAGCACCGCCGCGCCGAACACTGAAGCTTTCTTT.

This clonotype has more than one count but fewer than ten. The chain carries TRBV20-1 and TRBJ2-3; D unclear. CDR1 and CDR2 (germline): DFQATT, SNEGSKA (reference sequence). The CDR3 runs to 11 residues. The CDR3 protein is CSTRTTDTQYF. CDR3 DNA: TGCAGCACCAGAACCACAGATACGCAGTATTTT.

This clonotype was recorded a few times. The gene calls are TRBV7-2 and TRBJ2-7; 8 bases match TRBD2. Germline CDR1 is SGHTA and CDR2 is FQGNSA. The CDR3 totals 14 residues. V lost 4 bases, J lost 7 bases, and 9 bases stayed unmatched. As DNA, the CDR3 is TGTGCCAGCAGCTCGGGACTAGGGGGGAGTGAGCAGTACTTC. Translating gives CASSSGLGGSEQYF. The full variable domain, its missing parts supplied by reference TRBV7-2 and TRBJ2-7, is GAGVSQSPSNKVTEKGKDVELRCDPISGHTALYWYRQSLGQGLEFLIYFQGNSAPDKSGLPSDRFSAERTGGSVSTLTIQRTQQEDSAVYLCASSSGLGGSEQYFGPGTRLTVT.

The chain is built from TRBV14 and TRBJ2-3; 7 positions agree with TRBD1. The V gene's germline CDR1 is SGHDN and CDR2 FVKESK. The CDR3 runs 16 residues. V dropped 1 base and J dropped 4; count of bases not matched to a gene: 8. The chain's CDR3 is CASSQAGQAIPDTQYF. CDR3 in DNA: TGTGCCAGCAGCCAAGCCGGACAGGCGATTCCAGATACGCAGTATTTT.

The chain recombines TRBV20-1 with TRBJ2-7; D not certain. The CDR3 is 14 residues long. V lost 5 bases and J 5 bases, leaving 19 bases between the germline ends. The germline gives CDR1 DFQATT, CDR2 SNEGSKA (reference sequence). The CDR3 DNA sequence: TGCAGTGCTTCGATCCCTCTTAGGGCTAACGAGCAGTACTTC. This translates into CSASIPLRANEQYF.

This chain uses TRBV12-3 or TRBV12-4 with TRBJ1-1, with a possible D match to TRBD1 (6 bases). The CDR3 spans 15 residues. V dropped 5 bases and J dropped 4 bases, with 17 bases sitting between them. As DNA, the CDR3 is TGTGCCAGCAGTCTACTACAGGGATTGGCCACTGAAGCTTTCTTT. This codes for CASSLLQGLATEAFF.

As regards this clonotype: One end of the junction is discordant with germline, which a read error may explain. The chain employs TRBV20-1 and TRBJ2-5, with 9 bases lining up with TRBD2. The DNA end favors TRBJ2-1, so the J call may be wrong. Per germline, CDR1 DFQATT and CDR2 SNEGSKA (reference sequence). The CDR3 has 15 amino acids. CDR3 nucleotides: TGCAGTACTAGAGGAGTAGCGGGGGAACCCAATGAGCAGTTCTTC. It yields the protein CSTRGVAGEPNEQFF.

The J gene is TRBJ2-5, the V gene TRBV5-4, with 11 positions matching TRBD1. The J segment lost 3 bases and the V segment lost 3 bases, leaving 7 bases of the junction unmatched. The length of the CDR3 is 16 residues. Germline V gives CDR1 SGHNT, CDR2 YYREEE (reference sequence). The CDR3 loop is CASSSGTGGAEETQYF. The CDR3 DNA follows: TGTGCCAGCAGCTCCGGGACAGGGGGGGCGGAAGAGACCCAGTACTTC.

The CDR3 nucleotides are TGTGCCACCAGTGATCCCGGACAGGAGCTCAGCACAGATACGCAGTATTTT. Translation: CATSDPGQELSTDTQYF. The chain recombines TRBV24-1 with TRBJ2-3, with TRBD1 matching over 7 bases. CDR3 length equals 17 residues. V lost 3 bases to trimming and J lost 0 bases; unmatched junction nucleotides: 8. Germline V gives CDR1 KGHDR, CDR2 SFDVKD.

This clonotype was recorded a few times. The chain joins TRBV7-7 to TRBJ2-1; D gene unclear. CDR1 and CDR2 from the germline V gene are SSHAT and FNYEAQ (reference sequence). This CDR3 has 14 amino acids. Deletions cut 5 bases from V and 9 bases from J, with 17 bases between. The CDR3 is CASSASLLRSEQFF. For the CDR3, the DNA is TGTGCCAGCAGCGCCAGTTTGCTGAGATCTGAGCAGTTCTTC.

The chain combines TRBV30 with TRBJ2-2; D is uncertain. The CDR3 has 15 amino acids. Germline assignment: CDR1 GTSNPN and CDR2 SVGIG (reference sequence). V lost 0 bases and J lost 2, with 10 bases in between. CDR3 protein: CAWSVTRLNTGELFF. The CDR3 DNA follows: TGTGCCTGGAGTGTGACCAGGTTAAACACCGGGGAGCTGTTTTTT.

The CDR3 nucleotides read TGTGCCAGTACCGGGACAGCCCCCACAGATACGCAGTATTTT. This encodes CASTGTAPTDTQYF. The chain joins TRBV2 to TRBJ2-3; 7 nucleotides match TRBD1. CDR3 length equals 14 residues. J lost 2 bases, V lost 9 bases, and 8 bases had no gene match. Germline V gene data show CDR1 as SNHLY and CDR2 as FYNNEI.

V gene TRBV4-1 combines with J gene TRBJ2-4; TRBD2 is a possible D gene (5 bases). The V and J ends lost 1 base and 9 bases respectively, with 19 bases between them. The CDR3 covers 16 residues. Germline V lookup: CDR1 MGHRA, CDR2 YSYEKL. In nucleotides, the CDR3 is TGCGCCAGCAGCCAAGTAGTCGCCGATTTCGAGGGCATTCAGTACTTC. Its protein product is CASSQVVADFEGIQYF.

The chain employs TRBV12-3 or TRBV12-4 and TRBJ1-1; TRBD1 aligns across 7 bases. CDR3 length: 14 residues. V shed 6 bases and J 2 bases; nucleotides not matched to a gene: 6. CDR3 DNA: TGTGCCAGCAGACACAGGGGTCTCAACACTGAAGCTTTCTTT. Translating gives CASRHRGLNTEAFF.

The V and J genes are TRBV3-1 and TRBJ2-5; weak D call: TRBD2 (5 bases). Per germline, CDR1 LGHDT and CDR2 YNNKEL (reference sequence). The CDR3 consists of 16 residues. V lost 0 bases, J lost 4 bases, and 15 bases lay in between. CDR3 coding DNA: TGTGCCAGCAGCCAAGATTTGGGAGTCAGGCGAGAGACCCAGTACTTC. As protein: CASSQDLGVRRETQYF.

This clonotype was seen more than once but under ten times. The genes are TRBV27 and TRBJ2-3, with TRBD2 matching over 10 bases. Germline assignment: CDR1 MNHEY and CDR2 SMNVEV (reference sequence). This CDR3 is built from 13 residues. V trimming: 6 bases; J trimming: 6 bases; junction bases outside the gene matches: 3. The DNA for the CDR3 is TGTGCCAGCAGGGAGCGGGGGGGTGATACGCAGTATTTT. It yields the protein CASRERGGDTQYF.

V and J are TRBV28 and TRBJ2-7; D tentatively reads TRBD1 or TRBD2 (6 bases each). Deletions cut 8 bases from V and 2 bases from J, with 13 bases between. The CDR3 length is 13 residues. CDR1 MDHEN and CDR2 SYDVKM come from the germline V gene. The CDR3 nucleotides read TGTGCCAGCCGGGTGAGGGGGGCCTACGAGCAGTACTTC. Translated, it gives CASRVRGAYEQYF.